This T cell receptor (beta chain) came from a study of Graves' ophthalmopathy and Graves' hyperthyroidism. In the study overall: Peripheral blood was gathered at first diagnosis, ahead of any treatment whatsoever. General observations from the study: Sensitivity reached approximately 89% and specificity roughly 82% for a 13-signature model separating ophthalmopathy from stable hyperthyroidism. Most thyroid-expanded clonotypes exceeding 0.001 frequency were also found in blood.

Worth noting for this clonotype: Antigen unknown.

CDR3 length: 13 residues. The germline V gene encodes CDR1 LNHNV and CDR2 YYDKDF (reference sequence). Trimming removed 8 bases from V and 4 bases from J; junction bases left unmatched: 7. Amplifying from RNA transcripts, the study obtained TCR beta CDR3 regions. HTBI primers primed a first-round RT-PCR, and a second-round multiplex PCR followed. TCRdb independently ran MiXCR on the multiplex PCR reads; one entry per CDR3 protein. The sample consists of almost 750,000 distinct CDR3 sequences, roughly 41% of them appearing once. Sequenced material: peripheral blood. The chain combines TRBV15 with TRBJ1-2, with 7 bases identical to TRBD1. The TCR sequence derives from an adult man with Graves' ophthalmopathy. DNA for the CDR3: TGTGCCACCGGGGGGGGGACAGCCTATGGCTACACCTTC. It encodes CATGGGTAYGYTF.